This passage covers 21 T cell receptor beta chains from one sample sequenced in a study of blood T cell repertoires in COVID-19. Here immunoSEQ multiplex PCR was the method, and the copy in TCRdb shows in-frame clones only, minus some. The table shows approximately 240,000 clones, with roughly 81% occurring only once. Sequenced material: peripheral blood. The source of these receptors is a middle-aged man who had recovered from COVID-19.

CDR3 DNA sequence: TGTGCCACCAGTGACCCTGTATCGAGCTCCTACAATGAGCAGTTCTTC. Its translation is CATSDPVSSSYNEQFF. This chain links TRBV24-1 with TRBJ2-1, with D uncertain. V was shortened by 4 bases and J by 0 bases, with 12 bases between the two germline ends. CDR3 length: 16 residues. Germline V CDR1 and CDR2: KGHDR, SFDVKD.

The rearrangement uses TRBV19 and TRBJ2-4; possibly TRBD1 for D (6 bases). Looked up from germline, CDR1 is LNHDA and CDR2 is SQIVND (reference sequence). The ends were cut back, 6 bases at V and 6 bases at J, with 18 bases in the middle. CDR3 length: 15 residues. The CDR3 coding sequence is TGTGCCAGTAGCCACCAACAGGGAGTTGGAAACATTCAGTACTTC. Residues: CASSHQQGVGNIQYF.

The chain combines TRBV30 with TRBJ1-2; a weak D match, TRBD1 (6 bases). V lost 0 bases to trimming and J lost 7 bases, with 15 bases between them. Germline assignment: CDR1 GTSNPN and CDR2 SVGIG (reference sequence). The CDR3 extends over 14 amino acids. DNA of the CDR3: TGTGCCTGGAGTGTAATTAGTGGACAGTTTGGCTACACCTTC. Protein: CAWSVISGQFGYTF.

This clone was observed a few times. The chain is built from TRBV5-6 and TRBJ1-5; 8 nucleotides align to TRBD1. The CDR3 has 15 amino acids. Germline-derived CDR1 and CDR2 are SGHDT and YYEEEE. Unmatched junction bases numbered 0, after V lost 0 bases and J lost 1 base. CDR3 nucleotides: TGTGCCAGCAGCTTGGGACAGGGGAGCAATCAGCCCCAGCATTTT. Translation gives CASSLGQGSNQPQHF.

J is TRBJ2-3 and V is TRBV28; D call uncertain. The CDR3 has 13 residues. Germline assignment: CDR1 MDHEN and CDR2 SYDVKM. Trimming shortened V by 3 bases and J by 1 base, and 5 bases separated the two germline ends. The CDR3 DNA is TGTGCCAGCAGTTTGGGCCGCACAGATACGCAGTATTTT. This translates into CASSLGRTDTQYF.

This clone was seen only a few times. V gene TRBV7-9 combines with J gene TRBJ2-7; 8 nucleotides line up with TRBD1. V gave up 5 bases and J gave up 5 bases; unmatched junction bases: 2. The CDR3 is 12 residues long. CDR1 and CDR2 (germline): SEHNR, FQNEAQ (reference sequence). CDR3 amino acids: CASSRTGNEQYF. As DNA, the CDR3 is TGTGCCAGCAGCCGGACAGGGAACGAGCAGTACTTC.

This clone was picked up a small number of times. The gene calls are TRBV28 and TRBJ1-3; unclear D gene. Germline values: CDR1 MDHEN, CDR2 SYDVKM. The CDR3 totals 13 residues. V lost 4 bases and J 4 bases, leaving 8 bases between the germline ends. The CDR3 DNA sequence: TGTGCCAGCAGTTCCCCCCCGGGAAACACCATATATTTT. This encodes CASSSPPGNTIYF.

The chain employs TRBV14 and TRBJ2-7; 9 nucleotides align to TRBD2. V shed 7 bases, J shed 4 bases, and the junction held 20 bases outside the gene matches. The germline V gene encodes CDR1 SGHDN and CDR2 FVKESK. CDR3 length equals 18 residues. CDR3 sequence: CASNRTSVAREKSYEQYF. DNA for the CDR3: TGTGCCAGCAACCGGACTAGCGTAGCAAGGGAGAAGAGTTACGAGCAGTACTTC. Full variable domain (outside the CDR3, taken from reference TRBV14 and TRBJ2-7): EAGVTQFPSHSVIEKGQTVTLRCDPISGHDNLYWYRRVMGKEIKFLLHFVKESKQDESGMPNNRFLAERTGGTYSTLKVQPAELEDSGVYFCASNRTSVAREKSYEQYFGPGTRLTVT.

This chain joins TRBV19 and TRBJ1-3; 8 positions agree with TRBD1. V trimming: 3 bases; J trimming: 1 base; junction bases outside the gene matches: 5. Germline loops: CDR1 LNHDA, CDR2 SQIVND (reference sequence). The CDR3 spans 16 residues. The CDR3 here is CASSMLQGASGNTIYF. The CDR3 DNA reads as TGTGCCAGTAGTATGCTGCAGGGGGCGTCTGGAAACACCATATATTTT. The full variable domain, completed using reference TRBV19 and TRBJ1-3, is DGGITQSPKYLFRKEGQNVTLSCEQNLNHDAMYWYRQDPGQGLRLIYYSQIVNDFQKGDIAEGYSVSREKKESFPLTVTSAQKNPTAFYLCASSMLQGASGNTIYFGEGSWLTVV.

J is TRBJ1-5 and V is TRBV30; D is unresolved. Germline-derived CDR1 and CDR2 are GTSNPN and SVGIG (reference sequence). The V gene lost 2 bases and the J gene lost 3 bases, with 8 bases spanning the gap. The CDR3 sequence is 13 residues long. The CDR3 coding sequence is TGTGCCTGGAGTCCGGGATTCAATCAGCCCCAGCATTTT. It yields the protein CAWSPGFNQPQHF.

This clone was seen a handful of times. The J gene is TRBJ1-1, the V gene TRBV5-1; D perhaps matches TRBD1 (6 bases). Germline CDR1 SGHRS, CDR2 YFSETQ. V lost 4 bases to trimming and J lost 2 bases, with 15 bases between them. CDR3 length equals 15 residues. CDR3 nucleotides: TGCGCCAGCAGCGCAAGGACGACAGGCAACACTGAAGCTTTCTTT. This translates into CASSARTTGNTEAFF.

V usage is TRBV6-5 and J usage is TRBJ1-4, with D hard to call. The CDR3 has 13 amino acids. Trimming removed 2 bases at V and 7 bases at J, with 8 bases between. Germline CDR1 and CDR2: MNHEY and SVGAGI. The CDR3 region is CASSYGGSEKLFF. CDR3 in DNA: TGTGCCAGCAGTTACGGAGGGAGTGAAAAACTGTTTTTT.

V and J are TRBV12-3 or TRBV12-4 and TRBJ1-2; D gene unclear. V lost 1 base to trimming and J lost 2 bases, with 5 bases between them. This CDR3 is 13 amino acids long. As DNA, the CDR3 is TGTGCCAGCAGTTTAGTTCAGAACTATGGCTACACCTTC. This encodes CASSLVQNYGYTF.

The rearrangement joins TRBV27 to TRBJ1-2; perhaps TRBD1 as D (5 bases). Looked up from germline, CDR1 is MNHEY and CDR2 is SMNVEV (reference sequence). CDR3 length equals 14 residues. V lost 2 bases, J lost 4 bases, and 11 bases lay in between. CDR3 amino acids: CASSLIPGPYGYTF. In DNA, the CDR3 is TGTGCCAGCAGTTTAATTCCAGGGCCCTATGGCTACACCTTC.

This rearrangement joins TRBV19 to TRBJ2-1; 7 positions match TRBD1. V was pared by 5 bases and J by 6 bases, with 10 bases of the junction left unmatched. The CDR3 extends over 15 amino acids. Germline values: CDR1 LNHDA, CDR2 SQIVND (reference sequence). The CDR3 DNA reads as TGTGCCAGTAGTGCCAAAGGACAGGCCTCCAATGAGCAGTTCTTC. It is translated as CASSAKGQASNEQFF.

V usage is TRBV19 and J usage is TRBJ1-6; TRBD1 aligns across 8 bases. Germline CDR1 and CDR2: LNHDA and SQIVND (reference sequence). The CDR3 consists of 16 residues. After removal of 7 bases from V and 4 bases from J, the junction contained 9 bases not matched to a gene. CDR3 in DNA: TGTGCCAGTAAGATGGACAGGGCAACGTATAATTCACCCCTCCACTTT. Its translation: CASKMDRATYNSPLHF.

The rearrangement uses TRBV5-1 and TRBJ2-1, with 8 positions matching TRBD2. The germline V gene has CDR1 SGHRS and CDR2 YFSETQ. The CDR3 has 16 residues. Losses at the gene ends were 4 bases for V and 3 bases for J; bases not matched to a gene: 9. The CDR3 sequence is CASSRQGLGDYNEQFF. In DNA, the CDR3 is TGCGCCAGCAGCCGGCAGGGACTAGGGGACTACAATGAGCAGTTCTTC. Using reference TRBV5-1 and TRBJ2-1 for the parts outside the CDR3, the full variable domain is KAGVTQTPRYLIKTRGQQVTLSCSPISGHRSVSWYQQTPGQGLQFLFEYFSETQRNKGNFPGRFSGRQFSNSRSEMNVSTLELGDSALYLCASSRQGLGDYNEQFFGPGTRLTVL.

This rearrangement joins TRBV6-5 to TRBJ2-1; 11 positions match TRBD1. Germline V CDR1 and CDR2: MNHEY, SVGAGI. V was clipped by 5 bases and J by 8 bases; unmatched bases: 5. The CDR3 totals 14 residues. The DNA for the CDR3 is TGTGCCAGCAGTCGGGACAGGGGGAATGATGAGCAGTTCTTC. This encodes CASSRDRGNDEQFF.

CDR3 DNA sequence: TGTGCCAGCAGTTTAGGACAGGGGAATGAAGCTTTCTTT. Translating it yields CASSLGQGNEAFF. This sequence joins TRBV27 and TRBJ1-1, with 9 bases aligning to TRBD1. Trimming removed 2 bases from V and 7 bases from J; junction bases left unmatched: 2. CDR1 is MNHEY, CDR2 SMNVEV, per germline (reference sequence). The CDR3 runs 13 residues.

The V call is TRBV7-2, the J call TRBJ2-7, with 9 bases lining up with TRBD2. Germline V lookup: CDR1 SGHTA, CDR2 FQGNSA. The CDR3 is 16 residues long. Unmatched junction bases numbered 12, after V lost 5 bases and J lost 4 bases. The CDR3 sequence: CASSQLGLAEGYEQYF. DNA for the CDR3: TGTGCCAGCAGCCAGCTGGGACTAGCAGAAGGTTACGAGCAGTACTTC.

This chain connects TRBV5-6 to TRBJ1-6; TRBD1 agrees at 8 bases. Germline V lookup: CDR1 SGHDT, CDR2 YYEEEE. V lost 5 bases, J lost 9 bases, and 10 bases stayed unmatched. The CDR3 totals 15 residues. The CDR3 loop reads CASRPLTGGGSPLHF. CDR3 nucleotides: TGTGCCAGCAGGCCACTCACAGGGGGGGGTTCACCCCTCCACTTT.